This T cell receptor (beta chain) was observed in a study of CD8+ T cells in alopecia areata. Background on the study: Female C3H/HeJ mice aged roughly 7-11 weeks received skin from spontaneously alopecic C3H/HeJ graft donors aged roughly 6-12 months.

Study-wide points: Against the mouse data, patients shared TCRs less clearly, possibly for HLA reasons. Higher clonality than in normal scalp was seen in lesional scalp, especially alopecia totalis/universalis.

RNA extraction was followed by reverse transcription into cDNA, which acted as the sequencing template. Only in-frame clones appear in the TCRdb table, and some are missing; sequencing was by immunoSEQ multiplex PCR. There are about 1,100 clones in the sample, none observed a single time. As regards this clone: What it binds is not known. Any gene name here is a mouse gene name. The sequenced fragment ends 4 residues before the CDR3 boundary, so the rest is inferred from the germline J gene.

Time point indicated: mouse skin at time of skin grafting. Grafted recipient mice had skin biopsied at grafting and 3 and 6 weeks later. CDR3 length equals 15 residues. Germline V gene data show CDR1 as NNHNN and CDR2 as SYGAGS (reference sequence). Trimming took 0 bases from V and 5 from J; bases not matched to a gene: 4. This rearrangement joins TRBV13-2 to TRBJ2-1, with 8 bases fitting TRBD2. This sample comprised skin, obtained at week 0. This TCR was recovered from a C3H/HeJ mouse with alopecia areata. For this strain, the MHC haplotype corresponds to H2-k. The CDR3 reads CASGDAWGGNAEQFF. The CDR3 DNA, read in part, is TGTGCCAGCGGTGATGCATGGGGGGGGAATGCT.